Each of the 27 T cell receptor beta chains below was sequenced from the same sample in a study of OX40 agonist ivuxolimab in advanced cancers. Using immunoSEQ multiplex PCR, the repertoire was profiled, and TCRdb retains in-frame clones only, with some absent. The table shows 15,000 to 25,000 clones, with 65% to 70% occurring only once. The sample in question was CD4+ or CD8+ T cells sorted from blood, obtained in a trial of the OX40 agonist ivuxolimab. The receptors come from an adult with an advanced solid tumor such as melanoma, head and neck, liver or kidney cancer.

The V gene is TRBV19, the J gene TRBJ2-3, with D perhaps TRBD2 (5 bases). This CDR3 is 15 amino acids long. Germline V gene data show CDR1 as LNHDA and CDR2 as SQIVND (reference sequence). Trimming pared 3 bases from V and 1 base from J, leaving 11 bases between. CDR3 amino acids: CASSIGGYGTDTQYF. CDR3 DNA: TGTGCCAGTAGTATCGGAGGTTATGGCACAGATACGCAGTATTTT.

This clone has only a few counts. CDR3 coding DNA: TGTGCCAGCAGTTTCTCCGATGACTTATACGAGCAGTACTTC. It codes for CASSFSDDLYEQYF. The V gene is TRBV28, the J gene TRBJ2-7, with D hard to call. Germline lookup yields CDR1 MDHEN and CDR2 SYDVKM. There are 14 residues in the CDR3. Trimming stripped 3 bases from V and 4 bases from J, with 13 bases between.

The rearrangement joins TRBV18 to TRBJ2-7, with D possibly being TRBD1 (6 bases). V was clipped by 3 bases and J by 2 bases, with 8 bases between them. Germline V gene sequence: CDR1 KGHSH, CDR2 LQKENI. The CDR3 totals 13 residues. CDR3: CASSPRDTYEQYF. CDR3 bases: TGTGCCAGCTCACCCCGGGACACCTACGAGCAGTACTTC. Complete variable domain (other parts from reference TRBV18 and TRBJ2-7): NAGVMQNPRHLVRRRGQEARLRCSPMKGHSHVYWYRQLPEEGLKFMVYLQKENIIDESGMPKERFSAEFPKEGPSILRIQQVVRGDSAAYFCASSPRDTYEQYFGPGTRLTVT.

V usage is TRBV19 and J usage is TRBJ1-5; D gene uncertain. The CDR3 has 15 residues. V gave up 4 bases and J gave up 3 bases, with 13 bases separating them. The germline V gene encodes CDR1 LNHDA and CDR2 SQIVND (reference sequence). CDR3 DNA sequence: TGTGCCAGTAGTACCTACTCAAGAACCAATCAGCCCCAGCATTTT. Translation gives CASSTYSRTNQPQHF.

The chain joins TRBV7-9 to TRBJ2-2, with 7 bases lining up with TRBD2. Per germline, CDR1 SEHNR and CDR2 FQNEAQ (reference sequence). V shed 0 bases, J shed 6 bases, and the junction held 7 bases outside the gene matches. The CDR3 runs 16 residues. The CDR3: CASSLAVREYPGELFF. The CDR3 DNA reads as TGTGCCAGCAGCTTAGCGGTGCGGGAGTATCCCGGGGAGCTGTTTTTT.

This clone was recorded at least ten times. This chain uses TRBV28 with TRBJ2-2; perhaps TRBD2 as D (6 bases). CDR1 and CDR2 (germline): MDHEN, SYDVKM. The CDR3 runs 15 residues. The V and J ends lost 6 bases and 4 bases respectively, with 15 bases between them. The CDR3: CASSLGDLITGELFF. In nucleotides, the CDR3 is TGTGCCAGCAGCTTGGGGGACTTAATCACCGGGGAGCTGTTTTTT.

Sample share makes this clone medium-sized. The genes are TRBV9 and TRBJ2-2; D is possibly TRBD1 (5 bases). Per germline, CDR1 SGDLS and CDR2 YYNGEE. This CDR3 comprises 15 residues. V lost 3 bases, J lost 6 bases, and 15 bases lay in between. CDR3: CASSGTPGKPGELFF. The CDR3 bases are TGTGCCAGCAGCGGAACCCCAGGGAAACCCGGGGAGCTGTTTTTT. Combining the CDR3 with reference TRBV9 and TRBJ2-2 gives the whole variable domain DSGVTQTPKHLITATGQRVTLRCSPRSGDLSVYWYQQSLDQGLQFLIQYYNGEERAKGNILERFSAQQFPDLHSELNLSSLELGDSALYFCASSGTPGKPGELFFGEGSRLTVL.

The genes are TRBV28 and TRBJ1-1; 9 bases map to TRBD1. CDR1 and CDR2 from the germline V gene are MDHEN and SYDVKM. V lost 6 bases, J lost 5 bases, and 7 bases stayed unmatched. The CDR3 covers 14 residues. The CDR3 spells CASRSGTGSTEAFF. The CDR3 DNA reads TGTGCCAGCAGATCCGGGACAGGGAGTACTGAAGCTTTCTTT.

V and J are TRBV5-6 and TRBJ2-7; D remains unclear. Trimming pared 0 bases from V and 5 bases from J, leaving 6 bases between. This CDR3 is built from 12 residues. Germline V lookup: CDR1 SGHDT, CDR2 YYEEEE. The CDR3 region has the DNA TGTGCCAGCAGCTTGGAAGGGAACGAGCAGTACTTC. This gives the protein CASSLEGNEQYF.

This clone came up a few times. The V call is TRBV7-9, the J call TRBJ2-3; D is undetermined. The CDR3 is made up of 16 amino acids. Trimming removed 5 bases from V and 2 bases from J, with 17 bases in between. Germline lookup yields CDR1 SEHNR and CDR2 FQNEAQ (reference sequence). The CDR3, as DNA: TGTGCCAGCAGCAGCCAACGGGCCCGGAACACAGATACGCAGTATTTT. Encoded protein: CASSSQRARNTDTQYF. Looking up the rest from reference TRBV7-9 and TRBJ2-3 gives the full variable domain: DTGVSQNPRHKITKRGQNVTFRCDPISEHNRLYWYRQTLGQGPEFLTYFQNEAQLEKSRLLSDRFSAERPKGSFSTLEIQRTEQGDSAMYLCASSSQRARNTDTQYFGPGTRLTVL.

The V and J genes are TRBV28 and TRBJ1-5; unclear D gene. This CDR3 is built from 15 residues. The V gene lost 3 bases and the J gene lost 7 bases, with 16 bases spanning the gap. Germline V CDR1 and CDR2: MDHEN, SYDVKM. CDR3 amino acids: CASSFSLVSRQPQHF. The CDR3, as DNA: TGTGCCAGCAGTTTTTCGTTAGTGTCTCGCCAGCCCCAGCATTTT.

The chain links TRBV4-1 to TRBJ1-1; D is unresolved. This CDR3 spans 14 amino acids. The ends were cut back, 1 base at V and 8 bases at J, with 14 bases in the middle. Germline CDR1 MGHRA, CDR2 YSYEKL. CDR3 amino acids: CASSQANWEGEAFF. As DNA, the CDR3 is TGCGCCAGCAGCCAAGCCAACTGGGAGGGAGAAGCTTTCTTT.

By proportion, this clone is medium-sized. The gene calls are TRBV7-2 and TRBJ1-2; D gene uncertain. The V and J ends lost 1 base and 0 bases respectively, with 9 bases between them. Germline lookup yields CDR1 SGHTA and CDR2 FQGNSA. The length of the CDR3 is 15 residues. CDR3 sequence: CASSLVEGSNYGYTF. The CDR3 DNA follows: TGTGCCAGCAGCTTAGTCGAAGGATCTAACTATGGCTACACCTTC.

V and J are TRBV2 and TRBJ2-3, with TRBD2 as a possible D gene (6 bases). The V end was cut by 10 bases, the J end by 2 bases, with 19 bases between. The CDR3 sequence is 15 residues long. CDR1 is SNHLY, CDR2 FYNNEI, per germline. CDR3 nucleotide sequence: TGTGCCATACCAGCGGAGGGGCCAACCACAGATACGCAGTATTTT. Protein: CAIPAEGPTTDTQYF.

This clone was picked up a small number of times. The rearrangement uses TRBV7-8 and TRBJ2-1; 8 bases line up with TRBD2. CDR1 is SGHVS and CDR2 is FQNEAQ in the germline V gene. The CDR3 totals 15 residues. V lost 1 base to trimming and J lost 8 bases; unmatched junction nucleotides: 7. The chain's CDR3 is CASSLVGGLAHEQFF. CDR3 DNA sequence: TGTGCCAGCAGCTTAGTGGGCGGACTAGCCCATGAGCAGTTCTTC.

V gene TRBV11-2 combines with J gene TRBJ1-1; D perhaps matches TRBD1 (6 bases). The CDR3 runs 14 residues. V lost 1 base and J 7 bases, leaving 13 bases between the germline ends. The germline gives CDR1 SGHAT, CDR2 FQNNGV. The chain's CDR3 is CASSLGRGRSEAFF. CDR3 bases: TGTGCCAGCAGCTTAGGTCGGGGGCGAAGTGAAGCTTTCTTT.

The CDR3 loop reads CASSRTSGRAADTQYF. CDR3 DNA: TGTGCCAGCAGTCGGACTAGCGGGAGGGCCGCGGATACGCAGTATTTT. The V and J genes are TRBV7-9 and TRBJ2-3; TRBD2 matches at 15 bases. The germline V gene has CDR1 SEHNR and CDR2 FQNEAQ (reference sequence). The length of the CDR3 is 16 residues. The junction had 7 bases not matched to a gene; V was cut back by 6 bases and J by 6 bases.

The gene calls are TRBV28 and TRBJ2-7; possible D gene TRBD1, 5 bases. The germline V gene encodes CDR1 MDHEN and CDR2 SYDVKM. V dropped 4 bases and J dropped 3 bases, with 10 bases sitting between them. CDR3 length: 13 residues. The CDR3 coding sequence is TGTGCCAGCAGTTACGGCCAGGGCTACGAGCAGTACTTC. Amino acid sequence: CASSYGQGYEQYF.

The genes are TRBV19 and TRBJ2-3, with TRBD2 matching over 7 bases. J gave up 4 bases and V 9 bases, and 10 bases lay outside the gene matches. CDR1 and CDR2 from the germline V gene are LNHDA and SQIVND (reference sequence). This CDR3 has 14 amino acids. The CDR3 spells CASGFPSGADTQYF. The CDR3, as DNA: TGTGCCAGCGGTTTTCCCAGCGGGGCAGATACGCAGTATTTT.

The V gene is TRBV28, the J gene TRBJ1-2; the match to TRBD1 covers 7 bases. Trimming removed 7 bases from V and 7 bases from J; junction bases left unmatched: 18. Per the germline V gene, CDR1 is MDHEN and CDR2 is SYDVKM. This CDR3 is built from 16 residues. The CDR3 DNA follows: TGTGCCAGCAACACTAATCCCGAGACAGGGTACGGTGGCTACACCTTC. Protein sequence: CASNTNPETGYGGYTF.

This chain connects TRBV28 to TRBJ2-7, with TRBD2 identical over 7 bases. Germline CDR1 reads MDHEN; CDR2 reads SYDVKM. V lost 2 bases, J lost 8 bases, and 3 bases stayed unmatched. The CDR3 sequence is 12 residues long. The CDR3 loop reads CASSLLRGKQYF. Here the CDR3 DNA reads TGTGCCAGCAGTTTACTGCGGGGGAAGCAGTACTTC.

The V gene is TRBV11-1, the J gene TRBJ1-6, with D possibly TRBD1 on 5 matching bases. Trimming shortened V by 2 bases and J by 0 bases, and 11 bases separated the two germline ends. The CDR3 spans 17 residues. Germline lookup yields CDR1 SGHAT and CDR2 FQDESV (reference sequence). CDR3 sequence (DNA): TGTGCCAGCAGCTTACACGGGGACGGCTCCTATAATTCACCCCTCCACTTT. This translates into CASSLHGDGSYNSPLHF.

The V call is TRBV7-8, the J call TRBJ2-3, with D perhaps being TRBD1 or TRBD2 (5 bases each). The CDR3 loop spans 14 amino acids. V lost 4 bases, J lost 1 base, and 9 bases lay in between. In germline, CDR1 is SGHVS, CDR2 FQNEAQ. This chain's CDR3 is CASSSGTGTDTQYF. The CDR3, as DNA: TGTGCCAGCAGCTCGGGGACGGGCACAGATACGCAGTATTTT.

This clone was detected only once. The chain joins TRBV15 to TRBJ2-1; D gene uncertain. Germline V CDR1 and CDR2: LNHNV, YYDKDF (reference sequence). V was shortened by 0 bases and J by 5 bases, with 14 bases between the two germline ends. The CDR3 length is 16 residues. The DNA for the CDR3 is TGTGCCACCAGCAGAGATGGGAATAACTGGGACAATGAGCAGTTCTTC. Its translation: CATSRDGNNWDNEQFF.

V gene TRBV29-1 combines with J gene TRBJ1-6; 7 nucleotides agree with TRBD1. Germline CDR1 is SQVTM and CDR2 is ANQGSEA. V dropped 7 bases and J dropped 10; count of bases not matched to a gene: 19. The CDR3 runs 16 residues. The chain's CDR3 is CSAGTAGAVGRSPLHF. Written as DNA, the CDR3 is TGCAGCGCGGGGACAGCAGGGGCCGTGGGAAGATCACCCCTCCACTTT.

The chain joins TRBV7-9 to TRBJ1-2; D is perhaps TRBD1 (5 bases). CDR1 is SEHNR and CDR2 is FQNEAQ in the germline V gene (reference sequence). V shed 4 bases and J shed 1 base, with 19 bases lying between them. The CDR3 contains 17 residues. The CDR3 bases are TGTGCCAGCAGCTCCCCCGGGGCAGGTGATTATAACTATGGCTACACCTTC. Its protein product is CASSSPGAGDYNYGYTF.

The chain links TRBV10-3 to TRBJ2-7, with D maybe TRBD2 (7 bases). The CDR3 sequence is 17 residues long. Looked up from germline, CDR1 is ENHRY and CDR2 is SYGVKD. Deletions cut 5 bases from V and 3 bases from J, with 23 bases between. As DNA, the CDR3 is TGTGCCATCAGTATCCGGGAAGATAGGGGGGGGAACTACGAGCAGTACTTC. Amino acids: CAISIREDRGGNYEQYF.